The 20 T cell receptor beta chains presented below share a single source sample, sequenced in a study of identical twins' blood T cells. One entry per CDR3 protein results from TCRdb running MiXCR on the 5' RACE reads. Counted here are 350,000 to 400,000 distinct CDR3 sequences, roughly 30% occurring once; the ten biggest clones make up 5.5% to 7%. Sequences were obtained from PBMCs. The receptor set was obtained from a woman between 18 and 49 years old in good health.

A few counts support this clonotype. The chain joins TRBV29-1 to TRBJ1-1; 9 nucleotides agree with TRBD1. The germline CDR1 and CDR2 sequences are SQVTM and ANQGSEA. The CDR3 has 14 amino acids. After removal of 3 bases from V and 6 bases from J, the junction contained 8 bases not matched to a gene. CDR3 amino acids: CSVDPAGQGAEAFF. DNA for the CDR3: TGCAGCGTTGATCCCGCGGGACAGGGCGCTGAAGCTTTCTTT.

The rearrangement uses TRBV12-5 and TRBJ1-1, with 8 positions matching TRBD1. Per germline, CDR1 LGHNT and CDR2 FRNRAP. After removal of 6 bases from V and 1 base from J, the junction contained 4 bases not matched to a gene. The length of the CDR3 is 14 residues. The CDR3 coding sequence is TGTGCTAGTGGCCAAGGGACAGGGAACACTGAAGCTTTCTTT. Its protein product is CASGQGTGNTEAFF.

A word on this clonotype: The junction and the germline gene differ at one end; a read error may be behind it. The chain couples TRBV20-1 to TRBJ2-1; D ambiguous. CDR3 length: 16 residues. Germline-derived CDR1 and CDR2 are DFQATT and SNEGSKA (reference sequence). The CDR3 DNA sequence: TGCAGTGCTAGAGATGTTACCAAGGGCTCCTACAATGAGCAGTTATTC. This encodes CSARDVTKGSYNEQLF.

This clonotype was counted a few times. This chain connects TRBV11-2 to TRBJ1-6; D unresolved. The germline V gene has CDR1 SGHAT and CDR2 FQNNGV. This CDR3 is built from 14 residues. V was trimmed by 2 bases and J by 10 bases, leaving 12 bases between them. The CDR3: CASSLSQETSPLHF. The CDR3 DNA follows: TGTGCCAGCAGCTTATCCCAGGAGACGTCACCCCTCCACTTT.

This clonotype appeared a few times. The genes are TRBV3-1 and TRBJ1-1, with D maybe TRBD1 (5 bases). The V gene's germline CDR1 is LGHDT and CDR2 YNNKEL (reference sequence). The CDR3 loop spans 14 amino acids. Between the trimmed V and J ends, which lost 4 bases and 6 bases, there was a span of 15 bases. The CDR3 DNA follows: TGTGCCAGCAGCCCCCGGGGGGGGAGGGCTGAAGCTTTCTTT. This translates into CASSPRGGRAEAFF.

This clonotype was counted only a few times. The gene calls are TRBV12-3 or TRBV12-4 and TRBJ2-7; TRBD2 might be the D (5 bases). V was clipped by 4 bases and J by 1 base, with 8 bases between them. The CDR3 contains 13 residues. CDR3 sequence: CASSSGVSYEQYF. The CDR3 coding sequence is TGTGCCAGCAGTTCCGGGGTGTCCTACGAGCAGTACTTC.

The chain links TRBV20-1 to TRBJ1-1, with D possibly matching TRBD1 (6 bases). V lost 5 bases, J lost 4 bases, and 17 bases lay in between. The CDR3 covers 14 residues. Germline V gene lookup returns CDR1 DFQATT and CDR2 SNEGSKA (reference sequence). The CDR3 sequence is CSAPRAGASTEAFF. The DNA for the CDR3 is TGCAGTGCTCCTCGAGCGGGGGCGAGCACTGAAGCTTTCTTT.

This clonotype turned up a few times. V and J are TRBV11-2 and TRBJ2-7, with D uncertain. V was trimmed by 4 bases and J by 3 bases, leaving 19 bases between them. CDR3 length: 16 residues. In germline, CDR1 is SGHAT, CDR2 FQNNGV. The CDR3 reads CASSSLLGPRNYEQYF. CDR3 in DNA: TGTGCCAGCAGCTCCCTTCTAGGTCCGCGTAACTACGAGCAGTACTTC.

The rearrangement uses TRBV5-1 and TRBJ1-1; the D gene is possibly TRBD1 (5 bases). Deletions cut 0 bases from V and 3 bases from J, with 12 bases between. The CDR3 consists of 15 residues. Germline V lookup: CDR1 SGHRS, CDR2 YFSETQ. The CDR3 nucleotides are TGCGCCAGCAGCTTGGTCGCAGGGAAGGACACTGAAGCTTTCTTT. It is translated as CASSLVAGKDTEAFF.

The chain uses TRBV12-3 or TRBV12-4 and TRBJ2-4; tentatively, D is TRBD1 or TRBD2 (5 bases each). This CDR3 has 13 residues. Trimming took off 3 bases at V and 9 bases at J, with 12 bases between the two ends. The CDR3 region is CASSLRGAGIQYF. In DNA form, the CDR3 reads TGTGCCAGCAGTTTGCGTGGGGCGGGCATTCAGTACTTC.

This clonotype was seen more than once but under ten times. This chain joins TRBV20-1 and TRBJ2-7; 8 bases line up with TRBD1. Germline trimming cut 2 bases from V and 6 bases from J; bases unmatched to any gene: 9. This CDR3 is 14 amino acids long. Germline V lookup: CDR1 DFQATT, CDR2 SNEGSKA (reference sequence). The CDR3 sequence: CSARKGQGLTEQYF. The DNA for the CDR3 is TGCAGTGCTAGAAAAGGACAGGGACTCACCGAGCAGTACTTC.

The table lists this clonotype with a count of one. This sequence joins TRBV11-3 and TRBJ2-3, with D possibly being TRBD1 (6 bases). The V end lost 1 base, the J end lost 6 bases, and 11 bases lay between the germline ends. The germline V gene encodes CDR1 SGHNT and CDR2 YENEEA. CDR3 length equals 14 residues. The CDR3 sequence: CASSLAQGRDTQYF. As DNA, the CDR3 is TGTGCCAGCAGCTTAGCACAGGGACGTGATACGCAGTATTTT.

DNA of the CDR3: TGTGCCAGCTCACCGCGGCTAGCGGGCACCGGGGAGCTGTTTTTT. Protein product: CASSPRLAGTGELFF. This chain uses TRBV18 with TRBJ2-2; 8 bases fit TRBD2. CDR3 length equals 15 residues. The junction had 4 bases not matched to a gene; V was cut back by 3 bases and J by 4 bases. Germline CDR1 KGHSH, CDR2 LQKENI. The whole variable domain, filled in from reference TRBV18 and TRBJ2-2, reads NAGVMQNPRHLVRRRGQEARLRCSPMKGHSHVYWYRQLPEEGLKFMVYLQKENIIDESGMPKERFSAEFPKEGPSILRIQQVVRGDSAAYFCASSPRLAGTGELFFGEGSRLTVL.

The V and J genes are TRBV18 and TRBJ2-1; TRBD2 aligns across 7 bases. The CDR3 covers 14 residues. After removal of 10 bases from V and 0 bases from J, the junction contained 6 bases not matched to a gene. Per the germline V gene, CDR1 is KGHSH and CDR2 is LQKENI. In DNA form, the CDR3 reads TGTGCCACGGCTCCGGGGGGCTCCTACAATGAGCAGTTCTTC. Translation gives CATAPGGSYNEQFF.

J is TRBJ2-7 and V is TRBV6-2 or TRBV6-3, with D tentatively TRBD2 (6 bases). The CDR3 length is 16 residues. Germline CDR1 reads MNHEY; CDR2 reads SVGEGT. V was shortened by 4 bases and J by 0 bases, with 16 bases between the two germline ends. The CDR3 sequence is CASSFTGLLLSYEQYF. DNA for the CDR3: TGTGCCAGCAGTTTTACGGGACTCCTTCTCTCCTACGAGCAGTACTTC.

V and J are TRBV12-3 or TRBV12-4 and TRBJ1-4; D is possibly TRBD1 (5 bases). The germline V and J ends were trimmed by 4 bases and 5 bases, with 8 bases remaining between them. The CDR3 runs to 13 residues. The CDR3 DNA reads as TGTGCCAGCAGTTGGGCAGGGAATGAAAAACTGTTTTTT. Its translation is CASSWAGNEKLFF.

The V gene is TRBV29-1, the J gene TRBJ1-1; a possible D gene is TRBD1 (5 bases). The CDR3 covers 12 residues. The V and J ends lost 2 bases and 7 bases respectively, with 11 bases between them. CDR1 is SQVTM and CDR2 is ANQGSEA in the germline V gene. The CDR3 sequence is CSVELGRGEAFF. In nucleotides, the CDR3 is TGCAGCGTTGAATTGGGGCGAGGTGAAGCTTTCTTT.

Comments on this clonotype: Compared with germline, one end of the junction differs, possibly owing to a read error. This rearrangement joins TRBV18 to TRBJ1-1; 7 bases map to TRBD1. The CDR3 totals 14 residues. Germline V lookup: CDR1 KGHSH, CDR2 LQKENI. CDR3 sequence: CAGSQSPGGTEAFF. Here the CDR3 DNA reads TGTGCCGGCTCACAAAGTCCAGGGGGCACTGAAGCTTTCTTT.

J is TRBJ1-1 and V is TRBV2, with 7 bases identical to TRBD1. V lost 5 bases, J lost 11 bases, and 5 bases stayed unmatched. Germline V gene data show CDR1 as SNHLY and CDR2 as FYNNEI. The CDR3 runs 11 residues. As DNA, the CDR3 is TGTGCCAGCAGTACAGGGGTGGGGGCTTTCTTT. Translation: CASSTGVGAFF.

The table lists this clonotype with a few counts. The chain links TRBV5-5 to TRBJ2-2; D is uncertain. The germline CDR1 and CDR2 sequences are SGHKS and YYEKEE (reference sequence). With 2 bases removed from V and 7 bases from J, the gap between germline ends came to 9 bases. This CDR3 comprises 13 residues. The CDR3 nucleotides read TGTGCCAGCAGCTTACCCTTGATCGGGGAGCTGTTTTTT. Translation gives CASSLPLIGELFF.